This T cell receptor beta chain was documented in a study of T cell responses to AZD1222 COVID-19 vaccine. General study findings and limits: Unmutated variant regions are reportedly targeted by nearly half of spike-specific TCRs.

Measured with immunoSEQ multiplex PCR; TCRdb has only the in-frame clones, and not every one. This table holds under 200,000 clones, over 85% found once. Note on this clone: Its antigen is as yet unknown.

The clonotype originates from an adult who received the MenACWY meningococcal vaccine as a control. This specimen was peripheral blood, taken 28 days after the second dose of the MenACWY control vaccine.

CDR3 DNA sequence: TGTGCCAGCAGTTATTTCAGATTTGATGAGCAGTTCTTC. As protein: CASSYFRFDEQFF. The J gene is TRBJ2-1, the V gene TRBV6-2 or TRBV6-3, with no clear D. Trimming left V 3 bases short and J 8 bases short, with 11 bases between. CDR1 MNHEY and CDR2 SVGEGT come from the germline V gene. The CDR3 extends over 13 amino acids.